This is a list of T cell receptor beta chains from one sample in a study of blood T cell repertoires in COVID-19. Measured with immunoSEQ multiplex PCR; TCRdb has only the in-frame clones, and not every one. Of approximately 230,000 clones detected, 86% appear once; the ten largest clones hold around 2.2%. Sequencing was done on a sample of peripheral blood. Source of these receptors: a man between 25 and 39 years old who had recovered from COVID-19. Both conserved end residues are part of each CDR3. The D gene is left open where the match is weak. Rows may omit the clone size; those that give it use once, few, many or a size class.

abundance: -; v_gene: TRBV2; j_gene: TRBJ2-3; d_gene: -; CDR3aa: CASRPGVEDTQYF; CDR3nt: TGTGCCAGCAGGCCAGGGGTAGAAGATACGCAGTATTTT
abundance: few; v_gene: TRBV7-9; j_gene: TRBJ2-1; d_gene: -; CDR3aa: CASSLQGSEQFF; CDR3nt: TGTGCCAGCAGCTTACAGGGAAGCGAGCAGTTCTTC
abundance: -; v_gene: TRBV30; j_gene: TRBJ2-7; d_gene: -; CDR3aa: CAWSVKTLSEQYF; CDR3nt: TGTGCCTGGAGTGTTAAAACTCTATCCGAGCAGTACTTC
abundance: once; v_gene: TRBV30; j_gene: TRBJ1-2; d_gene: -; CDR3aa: CAWSVLGRGGYTF; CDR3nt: TGTGCCTGGAGTGTACTAGGGAGGGGTGGCTACACCTTC
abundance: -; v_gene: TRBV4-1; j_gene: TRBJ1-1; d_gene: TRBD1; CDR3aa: CASSQDPTGPSTEAFF; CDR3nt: TGCGCCAGCAGCCAAGATCCGACAGGGCCTTCAACTGAAGCTTTCTTT
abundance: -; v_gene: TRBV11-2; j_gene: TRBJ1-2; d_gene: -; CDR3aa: CASSLSGSLEVPYGYTF; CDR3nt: TGTGCCAGCAGCTTATCGGGGAGTTTAGAGGTCCCCTATGGCTACACCTTC
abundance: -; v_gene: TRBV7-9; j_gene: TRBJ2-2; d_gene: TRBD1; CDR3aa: CASKPPFRYRGNTGELFF; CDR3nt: TGTGCCAGCAAACCTCCATTCCGCTACAGGGGAAACACCGGGGAGCTGTTTTTT
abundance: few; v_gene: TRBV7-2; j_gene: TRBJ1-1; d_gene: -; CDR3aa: CASKVGASNTEAFF; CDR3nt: TGTGCCAGCAAAGTAGGGGCCTCGAACACTGAAGCTTTCTTT
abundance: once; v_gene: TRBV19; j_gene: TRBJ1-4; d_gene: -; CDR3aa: CASNSGTGFTNEKLFF; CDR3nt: TGTGCCAGTAATTCAGGAACAGGGTTTACTAATGAAAAACTGTTTTTT
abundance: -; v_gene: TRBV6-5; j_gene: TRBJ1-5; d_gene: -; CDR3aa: CASSRQVGSNQPQHF; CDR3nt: TGTGCCAGCAGTCGTCAGGTCGGCAGCAATCAGCCCCAGCATTTT
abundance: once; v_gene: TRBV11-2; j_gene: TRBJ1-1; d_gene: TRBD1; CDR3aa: CASETGGTEAFF; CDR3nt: TGTGCCAGTGAAACAGGGGGCACTGAAGCTTTCTTT
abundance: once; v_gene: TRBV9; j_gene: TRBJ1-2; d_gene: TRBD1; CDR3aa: CASSASGQGAEGYTF; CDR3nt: TGTGCCAGCAGCGCATCGGGACAGGGGGCGGAAGGCTACACCTTC
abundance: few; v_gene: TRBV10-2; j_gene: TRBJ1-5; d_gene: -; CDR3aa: CASSESGHSGLSNQPQHF; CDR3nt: TGCGCCAGCAGTGAGTCGGGCCACAGCGGCCTGAGCAATCAGCCCCAGCATTTT
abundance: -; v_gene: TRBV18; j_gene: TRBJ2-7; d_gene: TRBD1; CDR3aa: CASSPPSTGGYEQYF; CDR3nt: TGTGCCAGCTCACCACCCAGCACAGGGGGCTACGAGCAGTACTTC
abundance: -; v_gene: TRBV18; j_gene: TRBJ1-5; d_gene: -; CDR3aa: CASSPSGGYSNQPQHF; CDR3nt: TGTGCCAGCTCACCGTCGGGGGGGTATAGCAATCAGCCCCAGCATTTT
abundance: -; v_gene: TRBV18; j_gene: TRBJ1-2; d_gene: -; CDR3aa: CASSELQEADF; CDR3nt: TGTGCCAGCTCAGAGTTACAGGAAGCCGACTTC
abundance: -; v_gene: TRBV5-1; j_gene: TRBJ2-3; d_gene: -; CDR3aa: CASSLGSSEDTQYF; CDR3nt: TGCGCCAGCAGCTTAGGGAGTTCCGAAGATACGCAGTATTTT
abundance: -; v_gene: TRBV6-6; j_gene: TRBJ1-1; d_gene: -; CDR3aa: CASSYRVVTNTEAFF; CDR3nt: TGTGCCAGCAGTTACCGGGTGGTAACGAACACTGAAGCTTTCTTT
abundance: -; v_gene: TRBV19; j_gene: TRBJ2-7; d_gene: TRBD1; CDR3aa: CASSIDDRGPAYEQYF; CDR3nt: TGTGCCAGTAGTATAGACGACAGGGGCCCAGCCTACGAGCAGTACTTC
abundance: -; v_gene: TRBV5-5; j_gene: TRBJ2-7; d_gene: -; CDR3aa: CASSPLGLRGSYEQYF; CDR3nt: TGTGCCAGCAGCCCTCTCGGCCTTAGAGGGTCCTACGAGCAGTACTTC
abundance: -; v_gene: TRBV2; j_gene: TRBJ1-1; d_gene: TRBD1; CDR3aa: CASRRLTGGTEAFF; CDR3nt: TGTGCCAGCAGAAGACTTACAGGGGGCACTGAAGCTTTCTTT
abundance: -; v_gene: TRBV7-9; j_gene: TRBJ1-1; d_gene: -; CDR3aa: CASSSRGYWAFF; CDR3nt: TGTGCCAGCAGCTCGAGGGGGTATTGGGCTTTCTTT